This T cell receptor beta chain is drawn from a study of blood T cell repertoires in COVID-19. Across the study: Acute and convalescent COVID-19 specimens originated in the United States, Italy and Spain. In each case, the material was cDNA or gDNA derived from T cells, B-cell-depleted T cells, or PBMCs.

Authors' methods: Reference gene primer amplification gave estimated nucleated cell counts. The protocol was immunoSEQ multiplex PCR, while the TCRdb copy is restricted to in-frame clones and leaves out a portion. That table gives V, J and clone size, and the DNA gave D and trimming. The sample has roughly 250,000 clones; about 76% are singletons. The ends were cut back, 0 bases at V and 5 bases at J, with 10 bases in the middle. This CDR3 contains 14 residues. Germline CDR1 MNHNY, CDR2 SVGAGI (reference sequence). This clone has a handful of counts. This TCR was recovered from a woman aged 55-69 years with active or convalescent COVID-19. The gene calls are TRBV6-6 and TRBJ1-1; D might be TRBD1 (6 bases). Material for sequencing was peripheral blood. The DNA of the CDR3 is TGTGCCAGCAGTTACTCGGAAGGGGGTACTGAAGCTTTCTTT. Its translation: CASSYSEGGTEAFF.